The subject of this entry is one T cell receptor beta chain. The V end was cut by 4 bases, the J end by 2 bases, with 7 bases between. The germline V gene encodes CDR1 SGHDT and CDR2 YYEEEE. This CDR3 has 13 residues. This entry comes from a study of blood T cell repertoires in COVID-19. Whole-study context: Italy, Spain and the United States were the sources of the convalescent and acute COVID-19 samples. Nucleic acid was either cDNA or gDNA, and it came from T cells, B-cell-depleted T cells, or PBMCs.

Sequencing was performed with immunoSEQ multiplex PCR; in TCRdb, only in-frame clones are kept and a portion is missing. The sample holds about 210,000 clones; approximately 84% are singletons and the top ten take 7.5% to 8%. The material sequenced was peripheral blood. The sequence derives from a woman in her forties or fifties with active or convalescent COVID-19. This chain uses TRBV5-6 with TRBJ1-5, with D tentatively TRBD1 (5 bases). CDR3 coding DNA: TGTGCCAGCAGCGTACAGGGCAATCAGCCCCAGCATTTT. Translation gives CASSVQGNQPQHF.